The 5 T cell receptor beta chains reported below all come from one sample, sequenced in a study of blood T cell repertoires in COVID-19. Repertoires were generated with immunoSEQ multiplex PCR, while TCRdb's copy carries only in-frame clones and drops some. Of roughly 190,000 clones listed, around 84% were seen once; the top ten hold around 15%. The sample consisted of peripheral blood. The receptors originated from a woman in her seventies with COVID-19, enrolled during active disease.

This clone was detected only a few times. V usage is TRBV2 and J usage is TRBJ2-7; the match to TRBD1 covers 8 bases. The CDR3 is 13 amino acids. Trimming at V came to 3 bases and at J to 7 bases, leaving 5 bases not matched to a gene. Germline V gene lookup returns CDR1 SNHLY and CDR2 FYNNEI. Written as DNA, the CDR3 is TGTGCCAGCAGTGACAGGGGGCTAGGAGAGCAGTACTTC. Translated, it gives CASSDRGLGEQYF.

The V and J genes are TRBV28 and TRBJ2-5, with TRBD2 matching 9 bases. With 2 bases clipped from V and 4 bases from J, the junction kept 5 bases outside the gene matches. The germline V gene has CDR1 MDHEN and CDR2 SYDVKM. This CDR3 is built from 15 residues. The CDR3 loop reads CASSLAGGGRETQYF. CDR3 coding DNA: TGTGCCAGCAGTTTAGCGGGGGGGGGTAGAGAGACCCAGTACTTC.

This clone has at least ten counts. V and J are TRBV5-6 and TRBJ2-3, with TRBD1 as a possible D gene (6 bases). With 0 bases removed from V and 6 bases from J, the gap between germline ends came to 17 bases. The CDR3 extends over 16 amino acids. The germline V gene has CDR1 SGHDT and CDR2 YYEEEE. The chain's CDR3 is CASSLVVGGVIDTQYF. The CDR3 DNA sequence: TGTGCCAGCAGCTTGGTAGTAGGGGGAGTGATTGATACGCAGTATTTT.

This clone occurred once. This chain connects TRBV19 to TRBJ2-1, with 9 positions matching TRBD2. Trimming took 5 bases from V and 6 from J; bases not matched to a gene: 11. Germline V gives CDR1 LNHDA, CDR2 SQIVND (reference sequence). The CDR3 sequence is 16 residues long. CDR3 nucleotide sequence: TGTGCCAGTAGTGTAACCAATAGCGGGAGAACCAATGAGCAGTTCTTC. Its protein product is CASSVTNSGRTNEQFF.

The V and J genes are TRBV28 and TRBJ1-1; 9 nucleotides match TRBD1. The CDR3 contains 15 residues. Germline trimming cut 6 bases from V and 5 bases from J; bases unmatched to any gene: 10. The germline gives CDR1 MDHEN, CDR2 SYDVKM. The CDR3 nucleotides are TGTGCCAGCAGACCCCGGGACAGGGTTTGGACTGAAGCTTTCTTT. It is translated as CASRPRDRVWTEAFF.